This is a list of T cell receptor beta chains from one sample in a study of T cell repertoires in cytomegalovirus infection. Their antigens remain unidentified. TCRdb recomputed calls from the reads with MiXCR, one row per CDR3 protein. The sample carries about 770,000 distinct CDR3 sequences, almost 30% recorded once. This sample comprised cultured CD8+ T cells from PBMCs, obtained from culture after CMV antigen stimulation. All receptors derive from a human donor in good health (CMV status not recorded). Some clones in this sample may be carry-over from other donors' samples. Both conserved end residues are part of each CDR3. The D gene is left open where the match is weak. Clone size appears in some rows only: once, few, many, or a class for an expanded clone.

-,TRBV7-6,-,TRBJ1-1,TGTGCCAGCAGCCAGAATGGGGGTTTGAACACTGAAGCTTTCTTT,CASSQNGGLNTEAFF
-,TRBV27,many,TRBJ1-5,TGTGCCAGCAGTCCCGGGACTAGCAATCAGCCCCAGCATTTT,CASSPGTSNQPQHF
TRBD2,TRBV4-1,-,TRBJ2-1,TGCGCCAGCAGCCACCAGGGGCTAGCGGGGGCCGGGAATGAGCAGTTCTTC,CASSHQGLAGAGNEQFF
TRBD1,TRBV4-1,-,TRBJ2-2,TGCGCCAGCAGCCAAGTTCAGGGGGTCACCGGGGAGCTGTTTTTT,CASSQVQGVTGELFF
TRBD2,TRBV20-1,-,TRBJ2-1,TGCAGTGCTAGAGATTTGCGGGGGGTCTACAATGAGCAGTTCTTC,CSARDLRGVYNEQFF
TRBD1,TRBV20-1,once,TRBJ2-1,TGCAGTGCTAGGGACAGGGGGTCGGTGGAGCAGTTCTTC,CSARDRGSVEQFF
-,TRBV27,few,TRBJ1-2,TGTGCCAGCAGTCCACTGGGAGGGCGCCAAGGCTACACCTTC,CASSPLGGRQGYTF
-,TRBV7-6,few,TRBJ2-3,TGTGCCAGCAGCTCGTTGGAGAATACGCAGTATTTT,CASSSLENTQYF
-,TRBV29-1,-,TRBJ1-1,TGCAGCGTTGAACCCACCACGAGGTGGAATGAAGCTTTCTTT,CSVEPTTRWNEAFF
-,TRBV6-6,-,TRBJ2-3,TGTGCCAGCATCTTCCTGGGGGGCATTAACCCCTCTAGCACAGATACGCAGTATTTT,CASIFLGGINPSSTDTQYF